Sequencing of this T cell receptor beta chain was carried out in a study of CD8 T cells in Susac syndrome. TCR beta sequences were obtained from blood CD8+ and CD4+ T cells. Treatment-naive patients with stable or active relapsing-remitting disease served as multiple sclerosis controls. J gave up 0 bases and V 0 bases, and 1 base lay outside the gene matches. The CDR3 contains 16 residues. Germline CDR1 and CDR2: KGHSH and LQKENI. Roughly 0.45 to 1 ug RNA was reverse transcribed with random hexamers. The method of amplification for TCR beta CDR3 was immunoSEQ multiplex PCR, covering 54 Vbeta and 13 Jbeta. In TCRdb, the immunoSEQ multiplex PCR reads were re-called with MiXCR into one record per CDR3 protein. The data show 150,000 to 200,000 distinct CDR3 sequences, 85% to 95% seen once.

The V and J genes are TRBV18 and TRBJ2-2, with 7 bases identical to TRBD1. The receptor comes from a human donor with multiple sclerosis. Sequencing was carried out using CD4+ T cells from PBMCs. CDR3 DNA: TGTGCCAGCTCACCACCCGGACAGGCGAACACCGGGGAGCTGTTTTTT. This codes for CASSPPGQANTGELFF.